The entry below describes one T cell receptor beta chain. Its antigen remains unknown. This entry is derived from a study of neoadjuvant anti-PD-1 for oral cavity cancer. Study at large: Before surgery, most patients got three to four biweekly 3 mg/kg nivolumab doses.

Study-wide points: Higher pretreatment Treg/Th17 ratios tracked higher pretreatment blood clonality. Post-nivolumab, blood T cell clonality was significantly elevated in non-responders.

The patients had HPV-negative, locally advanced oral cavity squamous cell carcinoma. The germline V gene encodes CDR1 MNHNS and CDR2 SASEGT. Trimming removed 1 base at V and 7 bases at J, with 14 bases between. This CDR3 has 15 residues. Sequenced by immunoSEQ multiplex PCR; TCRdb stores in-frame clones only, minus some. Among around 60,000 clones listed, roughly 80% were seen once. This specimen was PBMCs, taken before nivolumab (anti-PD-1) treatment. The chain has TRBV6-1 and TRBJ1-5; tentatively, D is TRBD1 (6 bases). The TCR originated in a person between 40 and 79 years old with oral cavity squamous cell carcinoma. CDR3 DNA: TGTGCCAGCAGTGAAGGGGGGGCCGGTAACCAGCCCCAGCATTTT. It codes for CASSEGGAGNQPQHF.